These 14 T cell receptor beta chains were all obtained from the same sample, sequenced in a study of blood T cell repertoires in COVID-19. The assay was immunoSEQ multiplex PCR, and TCRdb's table has in-frame clones only and misses some. The table lists hundreds of thousands of clones, approximately 92% of them singletons, with around 0.9% in the top ten. Sequencing was carried out using peripheral blood. The source of these receptors is a man between 18 and 35 years old with COVID-19, enrolled during active disease.

Here the CDR3 reads CASSVRGRQETQYF. The CDR3 region has the DNA TGTGCCAGCAGCGTAAGGGGCAGACAAGAGACCCAGTACTTC. This chain joins TRBV9 and TRBJ2-5; tentative D call: TRBD1 (5 bases). The germline V gene encodes CDR1 SGDLS and CDR2 YYNGEE. The CDR3 is 14 residues long. V was clipped by 1 base and J by 2 bases, with 9 bases between them. Drawing the rest from reference TRBV9 and TRBJ2-5, the complete variable domain is DSGVTQTPKHLITATGQRVTLRCSPRSGDLSVYWYQQSLDQGLQFLIQYYNGEERAKGNILERFSAQQFPDLHSELNLSSLELGDSALYFCASSVRGRQETQYFGPGTRLLVL.

The chain carries TRBV30 and TRBJ2-3; D perhaps matches TRBD1 (7 bases). V was cut by 4 bases and J by 6 bases, with 20 bases left in between. Germline V CDR1 and CDR2: GTSNPN, SVGIG (reference sequence). This CDR3 is 15 amino acids long. The DNA of the CDR3 is TGTGCCTGGACCCGAAACAGGGGCCGGGGGGATACGCAGTATTTT. Protein sequence: CAWTRNRGRGDTQYF. Looking up the rest from reference TRBV30 and TRBJ2-3 gives the full variable domain: SQTIHQWPATLVQPVGSPLSLECTVEGTSNPNLYWYRQAAGRGLQLLFYSVGIGQISSEVPQNLSASRPQDRQFILSSKKLLLSDSGFYLCAWTRNRGRGDTQYFGPGTRLTVL.

This chain links TRBV5-6 with TRBJ2-1; no firm D call. Trimming took off 2 bases at V and 0 bases at J, with 6 bases between the two ends. The CDR3 contains 14 residues. Germline CDR1 is SGHDT and CDR2 is YYEEEE. As DNA, the CDR3 is TGTGCCAGCAGCTTTCGGTCCTCCTACAATGAGCAGTTCTTC. Translation: CASSFRSSYNEQFF.

V and J are TRBV5-4 and TRBJ1-1, with a tentative D call TRBD1 (6 bases). V lost 4 bases and J 11 bases, leaving 15 bases between the germline ends. Germline V gene data show CDR1 as SGHNT and CDR2 as YYREEE (reference sequence). CDR3 length: 12 residues. CDR3 in amino acids: CASSRDRSPAFF. CDR3 in DNA: TGTGCCAGCAGCCGAGACAGGTCTCCCGCTTTCTTT.

V and J are TRBV29-1 and TRBJ2-7, with D possibly TRBD1 on 6 matching bases. The CDR3 is 14 residues long. V was pared by 8 bases and J by 7 bases, with 24 bases between. Per germline, CDR1 SQVTM and CDR2 ANQGSEA. This chain's CDR3 is CSFKGDTPRGEQYF. In nucleotides, the CDR3 is TGCAGCTTCAAAGGGGACACCCCAAGGGGGGAGCAGTACTTC.

The J gene is TRBJ2-5, the V gene TRBV7-9; possibly TRBD1 for D (5 bases). The CDR3 is 16 amino acids. Germline lookup yields CDR1 SEHNR and CDR2 FQNEAQ (reference sequence). Trimming cost V 5 bases and J 0 bases, with 16 bases left between them. The CDR3 DNA follows: TGTGCCAGCAGCCCCCCTTGGGGCCCCGACCAAGAGACCCAGTACTTC. Translating it yields CASSPPWGPDQETQYF.

J is TRBJ2-1 and V is TRBV5-1, with D possibly TRBD1 on 6 matching bases. The CDR3 extends over 14 amino acids. Germline V gives CDR1 SGHRS, CDR2 YFSETQ. V was shortened by 7 bases and J by 12 bases, with 23 bases between the two germline ends. DNA for the CDR3: TGCGCCAGCGCAACTCCGGGACACACGGAGGTGCAGTTCTTC. This translates into CASATPGHTEVQFF.

The gene calls are TRBV6-1 and TRBJ1-5; 9 positions match TRBD1. The CDR3 runs 16 residues. In germline, CDR1 is MNHNS, CDR2 SASEGT. Trimming took 4 bases from V and 0 from J; bases not matched to a gene: 4. The CDR3 protein is CASSGGDRVSNQPQHF. In DNA form, the CDR3 reads TGTGCCAGCAGTGGAGGGGACAGGGTTAGCAATCAGCCCCAGCATTTT.

The V and J genes are TRBV6-5 and TRBJ2-3; the D gene is possibly TRBD1 (5 bases). CDR1 is MNHEY, CDR2 SVGAGI, per germline. Between the trimmed V and J ends, which lost 3 bases and 11 bases, there was a span of 15 bases. The CDR3 covers 13 residues. CDR3 in amino acids: CASSYRPEGEQYF. CDR3 DNA: TGTGCCAGCAGTTATCGCCCAGAAGGGGAGCAGTATTTT.

This rearrangement joins TRBV20-1 to TRBJ1-2; D is ambiguous. V was clipped by 3 bases and J by 2 bases, with 10 bases between them. The CDR3 totals 13 residues. Germline CDR1 reads DFQATT; CDR2 reads SNEGSKA (reference sequence). The CDR3 region is CSASFPGNYGYTF. CDR3 DNA sequence: TGCAGTGCTAGTTTTCCGGGGAACTATGGCTACACCTTC.

The genes are TRBV5-4 and TRBJ2-7; weak D call: TRBD2 (6 bases). This CDR3 is 15 amino acids long. Germline values: CDR1 SGHNT, CDR2 YYREEE (reference sequence). Trimming left V 0 bases short and J 1 base short, with 11 bases between. The CDR3 reads CASSLVSGRSYEQYF. The CDR3, as DNA: TGTGCCAGCAGCTTGGTCAGTGGGAGGTCCTACGAGCAGTACTTC.

This chain connects TRBV29-1 to TRBJ1-1, with D possibly TRBD1 on 5 matching bases. Trimming stripped 1 base from V and 2 bases from J, with 11 bases between. CDR3 length: 14 residues. CDR1 is SQVTM, CDR2 ANQGSEA, per germline. The CDR3 loop is CSVEAQGFNTEAFF. In DNA form, the CDR3 reads TGCAGCGTTGAAGCTCAGGGTTTCAACACTGAAGCTTTCTTT.

The table lists this clone with a few counts. The chain has TRBV9 and TRBJ1-2; TRBD1 is a possible D gene (5 bases). The length of the CDR3 is 15 residues. Germline V gives CDR1 SGDLS, CDR2 YYNGEE. V was cut by 3 bases and J by 0 bases, with 12 bases left in between. The CDR3 protein is CASSADTLANYGYTF. DNA for the CDR3: TGTGCCAGCAGCGCGGACACCCTAGCTAACTATGGCTACACCTTC.

V gene TRBV30 combines with J gene TRBJ2-5; possibly TRBD1 for D (6 bases). CDR1 and CDR2 from the germline V gene are GTSNPN and SVGIG (reference sequence). Trimming pared 3 bases from V and 0 bases from J, leaving 8 bases between. The CDR3 length is 13 residues. CDR3 bases: TGTGCCTGGAGCCGACAGGACCAAGAGACCCAGTACTTC. This encodes CAWSRQDQETQYF.